This T cell receptor (beta chain) was sequenced in a study of blood T cell repertoires in COVID-19. The wider study: Acute-phase and convalescent COVID-19 samples originated in the United States, Italy and Spain. T cells, B-cell-depleted T cells, or PBMCs supplied cDNA or gDNA.

V was shortened by 0 bases and J by 3 bases, with 7 bases between the two germline ends. Germline CDR1 is SGHRS and CDR2 is YFSETQ. CDR3 length: 15 amino acids. In the authors' workflow: Reference gene primers were amplified, and this amplification served to estimate nucleated cell counts. Sequencing used immunoSEQ multiplex PCR; TCRdb keeps in-frame clones, though not all of them. The DNA gave D and trimming, while V, J and clone size come from that table. The table records about 120,000 clones, 82% of them present only once. The source is a woman in her seventies with acute or convalescent COVID-19. The rearrangement joins TRBV5-1 to TRBJ1-6; perhaps TRBD1 as D (5 bases). Sequences were obtained from peripheral blood. This chain's CDR3 is CASSLAGVYNSPLHF. CDR3 nucleotide sequence: TGCGCCAGCAGCTTGGCGGGGGTCTATAATTCACCCCTCCACTTT.